The clone carrying this TCR beta chain appeared a few times. The antigen is unknown. Alongside a J-beta primer mix, a sample-barcoded 5' primer served in a second PCR lasting 7 to 11 cycles. A template-switch adaptor containing 12 random nucleotides labeled each cDNA molecule. TCRdb reprocessed the 5' RACE reads with MiXCR, giving one entry per CDR3 protein. Of 1.5 million to 2 million distinct CDR3 sequences listed, roughly 27% are singletons. This record belongs to a study of blood T cells in healthy people across ages. Broader study findings: Per million T cells, the diversity of TCR beta decreased roughly linearly as age advanced. Estimates drawn from one million T cells were deemed to understate diversity.

There are 15 residues in the CDR3. From germline, CDR1 is KGHSH and CDR2 LQKENI. The V and J ends lost 2 bases and 0 bases respectively, with 11 bases between them. Specimen: blood. The receptor was isolated from a woman in her 30s in good health. The V call is TRBV18, the J call TRBJ2-7; a possible D gene is TRBD2 (5 bases). CDR3: CASSPYPGSSYEQYF. CDR3 in DNA: TGTGCCAGCTCACCATATCCGGGATCCTCCTACGAGCAGTACTTC.